This T cell receptor beta chain appears in the sequencing data of a study of T cells in tuberculosis listed by TCRdb under 2018. Some background on the complete study: To characterize T cells specific for the mycobacterial lipid antigen glucose monomycolate (GMM), the study used CD1B tetramers together with high-throughput TCR immunosequencing. PBMC from active tuberculosis patients were archived either before standard anti-tuberculosis treatment began or within 7 days of the start of that treatment. With around 10 people per group, a South African clinical cohort compared IGRA-negative adolescents, IGRA-positive adolescents with latent tuberculosis, and adults with active tuberculosis.

TCR libraries were generated with the immunoSEQ multiplex PCR assay, using TCR-beta and/or TCR-alpha/delta assays for each sample. The Illumina high-throughput platform was used to sequence the amplified TCR libraries. As for the original processing: Clustering and dimensionality reduction were performed using pairwise TCRdist distances among GMM-specific receptors from ex vivo sorted or in vitro expanded T cells. Each clinical repertoire was scored by mean NN-distance, the average TCRdist to the nearest 10% of tetramer-positive reference sequences. GEM TCR motif frequency was calculated as the fraction of unique TCRs that matched known GEM sequences by V/J usage and CDR3 length. Linear discriminant analysis with leave-one-out cross-validation, implemented in scikit-learn, was used to classify active tuberculosis. The source is immuneACCESS, and TCRdb retained only in-frame sequences with V and J called. Part of the clones is not carried over; for the studies checked, unresolved V genes explain less than half of this, and the remainder is unexplained. V and J calls plus clone size are reproduced from that table; the DNA served to infer D and trimming. This sample comprises 25,000 to 35,000 clones, about 91% of them detected only once. Jointly, the top ten make up about 6.8% of the sample.

Clipping removes 2 bases from V and 3 bases from J, with 1 as the unmatched junction base count. Including the terminal cysteine and phenylalanine, the CDR3 comprises 14 residues. The CDR3 DNA has 42 bases and is translated from base 1. Taken from the germline V gene (reference sequence), the CDR1 and CDR2 loops are SEHNR and FQNEAQ. The sample's time point label, decoded: new active TB diagnosis, blood taken before or within 7 days of starting treatment. The active tuberculosis patients were newly diagnosed, HIV-seronegative South African adults aged 18 years or older. Confirmation of active tuberculosis was obtained by positive sputum smear microscopy and/or positive M. tuberculosis culture. Unsorted cryopreserved PBMC were immunosequenced, covering on average approximately 98,000 T cells per clinical donor. Overall study outcomes, separate from this receptor: Clinical samples were selected based on which cryopreserved specimens were available, and the active tuberculosis cases were adults whereas the controls were adolescents. A classifier using the diverse GMM-specific repertoire reached roughly 89% accuracy (AUROC 0.9 to 0.95), compared with approximately 70% accuracy using GEM motif frequencies. Shorter CDR3-alpha lengths in active tuberculosis patients partly drove the smaller NN-distances, and the TCR-beta difference was not statistically significant. Smaller mean NN-distances to GMM-specific TCRs were observed in active tuberculosis TCR-alpha repertoires than in IGRA-negative controls, suggesting clonal expansion of GMM-specific TCRs.

With respect to this clone: This receptor's antigen is unknown. The record has no base qualities; no much larger clone is one base away.

The chain joins TRBV7-9 to TRBJ2-5; 9 middle bases align to TRBD2. This TCR came from an adult with tuberculosis. This specimen was PBMCs, taken at tuberculosis diagnosis. CDR3 protein: CASSLLAGEETQYF. The nucleotides are TGTGCCAGCAGCTTATTAGCGGGAGAAGAGACCCAGTACTTC. The CDR3, completed at both ends by the reference TRBV7-9 and TRBJ2-5 genes, gives the full variable domain DTGVSQNPRHKITKRGQNVTFRCDPISEHNRLYWYRQTLGQGPEFLTYFQNEAQLEKSRLLSDRFSAERPKGSFSTLEIQRTEQGDSAMYLCASSLLAGEETQYFGPGTRLLVL.